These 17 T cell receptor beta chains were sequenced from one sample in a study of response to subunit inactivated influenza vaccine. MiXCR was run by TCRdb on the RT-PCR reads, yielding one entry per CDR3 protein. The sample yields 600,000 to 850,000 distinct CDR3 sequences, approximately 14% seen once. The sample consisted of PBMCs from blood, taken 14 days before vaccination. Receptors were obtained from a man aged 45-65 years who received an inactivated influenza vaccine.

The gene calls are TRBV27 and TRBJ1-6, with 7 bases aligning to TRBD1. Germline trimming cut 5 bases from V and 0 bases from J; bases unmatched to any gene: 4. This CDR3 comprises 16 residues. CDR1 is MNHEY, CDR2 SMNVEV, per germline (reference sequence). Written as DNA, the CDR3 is TGTGCCAGCAGTGAGGGACAGTACTCCTATAATTCACCCCTCCACTTT. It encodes CASSEGQYSYNSPLHF.

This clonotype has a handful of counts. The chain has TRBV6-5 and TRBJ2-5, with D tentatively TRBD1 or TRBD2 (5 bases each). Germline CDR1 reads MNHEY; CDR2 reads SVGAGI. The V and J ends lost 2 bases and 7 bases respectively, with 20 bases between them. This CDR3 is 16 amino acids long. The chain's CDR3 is CASSYLLRGTRGTQYF. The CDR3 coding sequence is TGTGCCAGCAGTTACCTCCTTAGGGGAACGAGGGGGACCCAGTACTTC.

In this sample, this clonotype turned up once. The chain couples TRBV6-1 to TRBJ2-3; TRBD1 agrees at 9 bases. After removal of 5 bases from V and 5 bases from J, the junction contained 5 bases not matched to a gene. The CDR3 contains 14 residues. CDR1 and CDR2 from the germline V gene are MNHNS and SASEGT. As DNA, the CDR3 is TGTGCCAGCAGTACAGGGGGCGTGGGAGATACGCAGTATTTT. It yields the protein CASSTGGVGDTQYF.

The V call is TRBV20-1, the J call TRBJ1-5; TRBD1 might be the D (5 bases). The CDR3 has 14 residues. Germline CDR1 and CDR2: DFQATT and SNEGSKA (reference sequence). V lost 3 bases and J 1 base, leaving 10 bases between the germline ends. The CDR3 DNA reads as TGCAGTGCTAGGAGAGGGGCAAGCAATCAGCCCCAGCATTTT. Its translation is CSARRGASNQPQHF.

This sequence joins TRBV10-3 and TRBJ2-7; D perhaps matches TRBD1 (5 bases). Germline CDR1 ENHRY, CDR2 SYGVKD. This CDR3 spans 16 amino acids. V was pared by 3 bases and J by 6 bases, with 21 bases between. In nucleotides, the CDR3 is TGTGCCATCAGTGAAGGGCGGAGACAGTCGTCTGGCGAGCAGTACTTC. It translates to CAISEGRRQSSGEQYF.

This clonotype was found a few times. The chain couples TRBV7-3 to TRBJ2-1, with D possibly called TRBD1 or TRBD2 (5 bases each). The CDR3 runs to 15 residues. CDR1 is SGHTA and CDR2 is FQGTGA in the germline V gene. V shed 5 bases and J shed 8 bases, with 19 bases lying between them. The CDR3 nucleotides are TGTGCCAGCAGCCTCGACTCCCTCCGAGGGGATGAGCAGTTCTTC. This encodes CASSLDSLRGDEQFF.

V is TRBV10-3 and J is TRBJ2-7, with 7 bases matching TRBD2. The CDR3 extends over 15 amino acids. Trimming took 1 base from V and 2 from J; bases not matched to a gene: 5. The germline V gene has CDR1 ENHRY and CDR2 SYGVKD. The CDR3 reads CAISEYSGTTYEQYF. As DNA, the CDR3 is TGTGCCATCAGTGAGTACTCCGGGACTACCTACGAGCAGTACTTC.

CDR3 loop: CASSSYPQTSTDTQYF. The CDR3 nucleotides are TGTGCCAGCAGCTCATATCCCCAGACTAGCACAGATACGCAGTATTTT. The rearrangement joins TRBV7-2 to TRBJ2-3, with unresolved D. The germline gives CDR1 SGHTA, CDR2 FQGNSA. V was clipped by 4 bases and J by 0 bases, with 14 bases between them. The CDR3 extends over 16 amino acids.

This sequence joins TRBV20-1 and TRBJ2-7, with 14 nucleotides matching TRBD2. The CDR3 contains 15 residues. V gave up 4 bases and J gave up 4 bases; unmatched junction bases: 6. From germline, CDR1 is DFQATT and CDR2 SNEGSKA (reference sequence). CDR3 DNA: TGCAGTGCTACCCCGGGACTAGCGGGAGTTTACGAGCAGTACTTC. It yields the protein CSATPGLAGVYEQYF.

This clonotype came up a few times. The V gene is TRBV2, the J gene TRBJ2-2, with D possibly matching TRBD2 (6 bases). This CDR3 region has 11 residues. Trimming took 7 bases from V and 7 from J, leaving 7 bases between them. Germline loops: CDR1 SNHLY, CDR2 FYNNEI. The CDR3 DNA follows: TGTGCCAGCATGCGGGACGGGGAGCTGTTTTTT. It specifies CASMRDGELFF.

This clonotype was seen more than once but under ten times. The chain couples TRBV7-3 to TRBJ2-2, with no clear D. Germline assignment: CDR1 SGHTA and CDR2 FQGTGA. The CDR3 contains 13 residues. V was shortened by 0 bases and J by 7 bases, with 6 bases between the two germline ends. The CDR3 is CASSLTLDGELFF. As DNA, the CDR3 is TGTGCCAGCAGCTTAACCTTAGACGGGGAGCTGTTTTTT.

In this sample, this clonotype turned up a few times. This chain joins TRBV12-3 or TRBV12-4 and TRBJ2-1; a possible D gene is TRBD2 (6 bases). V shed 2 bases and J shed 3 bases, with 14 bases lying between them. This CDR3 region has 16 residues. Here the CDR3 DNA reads TGTGCCAGCAGTTTATTTATGGGCGGGGTCTACAATGAGCAGTTCTTC. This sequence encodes CASSLFMGGVYNEQFF.

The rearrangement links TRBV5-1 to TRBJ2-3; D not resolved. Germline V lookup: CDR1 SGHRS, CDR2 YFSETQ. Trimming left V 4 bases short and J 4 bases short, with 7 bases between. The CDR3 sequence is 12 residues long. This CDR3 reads CASSPFSDTQYF. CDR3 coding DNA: TGCGCCAGCAGCCCCTTCTCAGATACGCAGTATTTT.

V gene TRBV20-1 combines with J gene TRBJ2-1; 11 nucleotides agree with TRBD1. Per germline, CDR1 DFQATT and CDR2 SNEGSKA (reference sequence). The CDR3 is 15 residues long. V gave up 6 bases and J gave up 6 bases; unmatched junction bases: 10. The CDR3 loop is CSAWIGTGGLNEQFF. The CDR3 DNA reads TGCAGTGCGTGGATCGGGACAGGGGGGCTCAATGAGCAGTTCTTC.

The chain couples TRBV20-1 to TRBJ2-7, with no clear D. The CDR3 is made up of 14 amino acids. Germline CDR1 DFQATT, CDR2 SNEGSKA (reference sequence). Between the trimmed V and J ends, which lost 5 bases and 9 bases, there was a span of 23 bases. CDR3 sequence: CSAALRLATGLQYF. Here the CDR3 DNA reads TGCAGTGCTGCCCTTCGATTGGCTACCGGATTGCAGTACTTC.

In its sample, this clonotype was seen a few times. The CDR3 nucleotides are TGTGCCAGCAGCCGACTAGCGGGAGTAGGGACAGATACGCAGTATTTT. Its protein is CASSRLAGVGTDTQYF. This sequence joins TRBV6-2 or TRBV6-3 and TRBJ2-3, with TRBD2 identical over 12 bases. The V segment lost 6 bases and the J segment 3 bases; nucleotides outside the gene matches: 7. In germline, CDR1 is MNHEY, CDR2 SVGEGT. The CDR3 runs to 16 residues.

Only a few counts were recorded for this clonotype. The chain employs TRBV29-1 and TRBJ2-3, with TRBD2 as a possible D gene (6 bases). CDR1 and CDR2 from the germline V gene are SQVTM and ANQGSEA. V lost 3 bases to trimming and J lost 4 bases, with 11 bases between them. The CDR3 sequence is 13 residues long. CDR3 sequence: CSVDSPGADTQYF. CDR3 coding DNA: TGCAGCGTTGATTCCCCGGGAGCAGATACGCAGTATTTT.